This passage covers 22 T cell receptor beta chains from one sample sequenced in a study of blood T cell repertoires in COVID-19. The table came from immunoSEQ multiplex PCR; TCRdb's copy has only in-frame clones and leaves some out. The sample lists 230,000 or so clones; 80% to 90% were seen once. Sequences were obtained from PBMCs or T cells enriched from blood (not recorded which). These receptors were obtained from a woman aged 35 to 49 with acute COVID-19.

The table lists this clone with a count of one. The V gene is TRBV9, the J gene TRBJ1-2; the D gene is possibly TRBD1 (5 bases). V was clipped by 3 bases and J by 13 bases, with 13 bases between them. Looked up from germline, CDR1 is SGDLS and CDR2 is YYNGEE. CDR3 length: 11 amino acids. The CDR3 is CASSDGRDCTF. CDR3 nucleotide sequence: TGTGCCAGCAGCGACGGGAGGGACTGCACCTTC.

V and J are TRBV30 and TRBJ1-4, with D tentatively TRBD1 (6 bases). The V gene's germline CDR1 is GTSNPN and CDR2 SVGIG (reference sequence). V lost 0 bases and J 3 bases, leaving 11 bases between the germline ends. CDR3 length: 15 residues. CDR3 DNA sequence: TGTGCCTGGAGTGTACCAGGGGCCTCTAATGAAAAACTGTTTTTT. Amino acid sequence: CAWSVPGASNEKLFF.

The chain is built from TRBV29-1 and TRBJ1-2; the match to TRBD1 covers 7 bases. Germline trimming cut 3 bases from V and 5 bases from J; bases unmatched to any gene: 6. There are 13 residues in the CDR3. Germline V lookup: CDR1 SQVTM, CDR2 ANQGSEA. The CDR3 loop reads CSVEEQGLYGYTF. CDR3 coding DNA: TGCAGCGTTGAGGAACAGGGGCTATATGGCTACACCTTC.

The chain recombines TRBV6-6 with TRBJ1-2; tentatively, D is TRBD1 (6 bases). The V and J ends lost 5 bases and 5 bases respectively, with 24 bases between them. The CDR3 consists of 17 residues. Germline V gives CDR1 MNHNY, CDR2 SVGAGI (reference sequence). This chain's CDR3 is CASSLQGSGISVYGYTF. CDR3 bases: TGTGCCAGCAGTCTGCAGGGGTCGGGCATTTCCGTGTATGGCTACACCTTC.

The genes are TRBV29-1 and TRBJ1-1; D gene unclear. Germline V gene sequence: CDR1 SQVTM, CDR2 ANQGSEA. The length of the CDR3 is 12 residues. V lost 4 bases to trimming and J lost 1 base, with 7 bases between them. In DNA, the CDR3 is TGCAGCGTTGGGGCCCCGAACACTGAAGCTTTCTTT. Its translation is CSVGAPNTEAFF. The full variable domain, in which reference TRBV29-1 and TRBJ1-1 provide the parts outside the CDR3, is SAVISQKPSRDICQRGTSLTIQCQVDSQVTMMFWYRQQPGQSLTLIATANQGSEATYESGFVIDKFPISRPNLTFSTLTVSNMSPEDSSIYLCSVGAPNTEAFFGQGTRLTVV.

The chain is built from TRBV19 and TRBJ1-2; TRBD1 agrees at 7 bases. Unmatched junction bases numbered 14, after V lost 5 bases and J lost 8 bases. CDR1 and CDR2 from the germline V gene are LNHDA and SQIVND (reference sequence). The CDR3 extends over 15 amino acids. CDR3 residues: CASSDRQGTLGGYTF. CDR3 bases: TGTGCCAGTAGTGACCGACAGGGAACCTTGGGGGGCTACACCTTC.

V usage is TRBV6-5 and J usage is TRBJ1-4, with no clear D. CDR3 length: 15 amino acids. CDR1 is MNHEY and CDR2 is SVGAGI in the germline V gene. Trimming took off 8 bases at V and 7 bases at J, with 20 bases between the two ends. The CDR3 region has the DNA TGTGCCAGCGACGTCTTTTCCCCCGGCGGTGAAAAACTGTTTTTT. Protein sequence: CASDVFSPGGEKLFF.

This rearrangement joins TRBV19 to TRBJ1-1; D not resolved. In germline, CDR1 is LNHDA, CDR2 SQIVND (reference sequence). V dropped 7 bases and J dropped 1 base, with 16 bases sitting between them. This CDR3 spans 15 amino acids. The DNA of the CDR3 is TGTGCCAGTATCGCACCCGGACGGGGGAACACTGAAGCTTTCTTT. Protein sequence: CASIAPGRGNTEAFF.

The chain links TRBV9 to TRBJ1-6; 8 bases match TRBD1. The CDR3 has 15 residues. Trimming removed 2 bases from V and 7 bases from J; junction bases left unmatched: 5. The germline gives CDR1 SGDLS, CDR2 YYNGEE. The CDR3 loop is CASSVYGTGNSPLHF. The CDR3 DNA is TGTGCCAGCAGCGTTTACGGGACAGGAAATTCACCCCTCCACTTT.

This clone was seen once. The chain links TRBV7-9 to TRBJ1-2, with D unresolved. Between the trimmed V and J ends, which lost 1 base and 4 bases, there was a span of 13 bases. The CDR3 covers 15 residues. The germline gives CDR1 SEHNR, CDR2 FQNEAQ (reference sequence). The CDR3 DNA follows: TGTGCCAGCAGCTTAGGGGGAGCAGGCGGCTATGGCTACACCTTC. Amino acids: CASSLGGAGGYGYTF.

The rearrangement links TRBV2 to TRBJ1-3; D gene unclear. This CDR3 contains 15 residues. Germline lookup yields CDR1 SNHLY and CDR2 FYNNEI. The V and J ends lost 8 bases and 0 bases respectively, with 14 bases between them. The CDR3 is CASLPGPYSGNTIYF. DNA for the CDR3: TGTGCCAGCTTACCGGGTCCTTACTCTGGAAACACCATATATTTT.

The rearrangement links TRBV19 to TRBJ1-2; a possible D gene is TRBD1 (6 bases). The CDR3 runs to 18 residues. In germline, CDR1 is LNHDA, CDR2 SQIVND (reference sequence). Trimming took off 4 bases at V and 0 bases at J, with 21 bases between the two ends. The CDR3 region is CASSTSGTFLEANYGYTF. Here the CDR3 DNA reads TGTGCCAGTAGTACCTCCGGGACATTCCTTGAGGCTAACTATGGCTACACCTTC.

In its sample, this clone was seen once. This sequence joins TRBV7-3 and TRBJ2-7; 9 bases are shared with TRBD1. Germline CDR1 and CDR2: SGHTA and FQGTGA. J was trimmed by 6 bases and V by 5 bases; bases with no gene match: 5. The CDR3 is 13 residues long. The CDR3: CASSATGGGEQYF. The CDR3, as DNA: TGTGCCAGCAGCGCGACAGGGGGTGGCGAGCAGTACTTC.

This clone was recorded once. The chain has TRBV5-1 and TRBJ2-5; possibly TRBD2 for D (6 bases). Germline V gene lookup returns CDR1 SGHRS and CDR2 YFSETQ. This CDR3 is built from 16 residues. V lost 1 base to trimming and J lost 5 bases, with 18 bases between them. CDR3 in DNA: TGCGCCAGCAGCTTGTCGGGAGTTCACGGGGTGGAGACCCAGTACTTC. Translated, it gives CASSLSGVHGVETQYF.

The rearrangement joins TRBV30 to TRBJ1-2; D possibly corresponds to TRBD1 (5 bases). Germline V CDR1 and CDR2: GTSNPN, SVGIG (reference sequence). CDR3 size: 17 residues. Trimming cost V 0 bases and J 5 bases, with 22 bases left between them. The CDR3: CAWSVGTSLRRGYGYTF. CDR3 sequence (DNA): TGTGCCTGGAGTGTAGGGACTTCCTTGAGGCGGGGATATGGCTACACCTTC. Looking up the rest from reference TRBV30 and TRBJ1-2 gives the full variable domain: SQTIHQWPATLVQPVGSPLSLECTVEGTSNPNLYWYRQAAGRGLQLLFYSVGIGQISSEVPQNLSASRPQDRQFILSSKKLLLSDSGFYLCAWSVGTSLRRGYGYTFGSGTRLTVV.

The CDR3: CASTGGGYQETQYF. CDR3 in DNA: TGTGCCTCGACAGGGGGTGGGTACCAAGAGACCCAGTACTTC. The chain has TRBV30 and TRBJ2-5; 9 bases fit TRBD1. The V gene end was trimmed by 7 bases and the J gene end by 0 bases; junction bases not matched to a gene: 6. From germline, CDR1 is GTSNPN and CDR2 SVGIG (reference sequence). There are 14 residues in the CDR3.

The chain carries TRBV5-4 and TRBJ1-3; 9 nucleotides line up with TRBD1. Trimming removed 4 bases from V and 0 bases from J; junction bases left unmatched: 8. Looked up from germline, CDR1 is SGHNT and CDR2 is YYREEE (reference sequence). The CDR3 extends over 17 amino acids. CDR3 region: CASSPEAGQGSGNTIYF. The CDR3 region has the DNA TGTGCCAGCAGCCCCGAGGCGGGACAGGGCTCTGGAAACACCATATATTTT.

This rearrangement joins TRBV7-9 to TRBJ1-2, with no clear D. Trimming took 8 bases from V and 4 from J, leaving 8 bases between them. The CDR3 has 11 amino acids. Germline loops: CDR1 SEHNR, CDR2 FQNEAQ (reference sequence). The CDR3 is CASQKLYGYTF. The CDR3 DNA reads TGTGCCAGCCAAAAACTCTATGGCTACACCTTC.

The gene calls are TRBV19 and TRBJ2-1; the D gene is possibly TRBD1 (6 bases). The V end lost 7 bases, the J end lost 4 bases, and 14 bases lay between the germline ends. CDR1 LNHDA and CDR2 SQIVND come from the germline V gene (reference sequence). This CDR3 has 14 residues. The DNA for the CDR3 is TGTGCCAGTACTATGAGGGGGTCGTACAATGAGCAGTTCTTC. This gives the protein CASTMRGSYNEQFF.

This chain links TRBV12-3 or TRBV12-4 with TRBJ1-1; D perhaps matches TRBD1 (5 bases). V lost 6 bases and J lost 5, with 13 bases in between. The CDR3 contains 13 residues. This chain's CDR3 is CASRPREGTEAFF. The CDR3, as DNA: TGTGCCAGCAGGCCGAGGGAGGGGACTGAAGCTTTCTTT.

J is TRBJ2-7 and V is TRBV7-2; D not certain. The V gene's germline CDR1 is SGHTA and CDR2 FQGNSA. CDR3 length: 13 residues. The V end was cut by 5 bases, the J end by 3 bases, with 11 bases between. For the CDR3, the DNA is TGTGCCAGCAGCCGGAGCCTTATCTACGAGCAGTACTTC. Its protein is CASSRSLIYEQYF. Using reference TRBV7-2 and TRBJ2-7 for the parts outside the CDR3, the full variable domain is GAGVSQSPSNKVTEKGKDVELRCDPISGHTALYWYRQSLGQGLEFLIYFQGNSAPDKSGLPSDRFSAERTGGSVSTLTIQRTQQEDSAVYLCASSRSLIYEQYFGPGTRLTVT.

This sequence joins TRBV7-8 and TRBJ2-3; D remains unclear. This CDR3 region has 16 residues. CDR1 and CDR2 (germline): SGHVS, FQNEAQ. The V gene lost 3 bases and the J gene lost 5 bases, with 18 bases spanning the gap. The CDR3 region has the DNA TGTGCCAGCAGCTTGCCTAGGATCAAAATCCTAGATACGCAGTATTTT. This gives the protein CASSLPRIKILDTQYF.